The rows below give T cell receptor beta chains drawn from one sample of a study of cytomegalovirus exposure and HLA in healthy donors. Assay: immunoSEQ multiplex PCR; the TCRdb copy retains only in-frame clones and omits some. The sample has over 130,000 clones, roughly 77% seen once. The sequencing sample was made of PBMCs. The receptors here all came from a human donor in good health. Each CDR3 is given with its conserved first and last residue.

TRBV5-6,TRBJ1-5,CASSSFGTGGRRNQPQHF
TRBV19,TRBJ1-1,CASSYSGGGTEAFF
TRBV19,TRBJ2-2,CASSIVAYANTGELFF
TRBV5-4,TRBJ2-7,CASSPQGDEQYF
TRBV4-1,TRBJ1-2,CASSPRDRLMYPF
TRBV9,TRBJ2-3,CASSVGLHSTDTQYF
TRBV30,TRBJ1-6,CGTQGISGSPLHF
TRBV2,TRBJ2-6,CASGEGGAGANVLPF
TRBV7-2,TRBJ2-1,CASSRESRSNEQFF
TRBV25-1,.,CASTSKTLHEQYF
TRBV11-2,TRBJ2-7,CASSFTGTSGGTYEQYF
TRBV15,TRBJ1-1,CATSRYRQGNTEAFF
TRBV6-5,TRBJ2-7,CASSHRETGYEQYF
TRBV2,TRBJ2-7,CASSLDRASYEQYF
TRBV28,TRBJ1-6,CASSLLGQQNNSPLHF
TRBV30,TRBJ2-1,CAWRSDRDNEQFF
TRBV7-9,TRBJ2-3,CASSFQTGYLTTDTQYF
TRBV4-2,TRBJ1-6,CASSQEGTGGYNSPLHF
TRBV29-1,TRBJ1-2,CSVEGMMGTTYGYTF
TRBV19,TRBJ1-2,CASSIDERSGYGYTF
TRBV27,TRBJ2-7,CASSYGGRTEQYF
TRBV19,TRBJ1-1,CASTADRGATEAFF
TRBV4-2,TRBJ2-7,CASKDSRTHEQYF
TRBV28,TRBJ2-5,CASSFVTGRETQYF
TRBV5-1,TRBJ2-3,CASSPGTGTDTQYF
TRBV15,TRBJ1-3,CATSRDLGGNTIYF
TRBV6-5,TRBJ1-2,CASSYSSHRDYGYTF
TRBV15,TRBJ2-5,CATSARLAGRETQYF
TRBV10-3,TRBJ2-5,CAISDPFPGQGSQETQYF
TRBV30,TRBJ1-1,CAHALGGQVREAFF
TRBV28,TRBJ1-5,CASSRGSQPQHF
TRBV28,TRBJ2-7,CASSQPTDTEQYF
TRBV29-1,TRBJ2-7,CSVRERGTYEQYF
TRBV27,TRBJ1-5,CASSLRTGYQPQHF
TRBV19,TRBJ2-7,CASPNPGLAVRGGYEQYF
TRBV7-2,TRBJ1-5,CASSLANQGGNQPQHF
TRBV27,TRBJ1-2,CASSQTGDYGYTF
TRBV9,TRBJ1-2,CASRFGTASMSYTF
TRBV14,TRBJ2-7,CASSQGQGRVGFYEQYF
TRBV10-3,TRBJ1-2,CAISNDRSWDGYTF
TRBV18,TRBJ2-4,CASSPPLTEIAKNIQYF
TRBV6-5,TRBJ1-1,CASNRDLNTEAFF
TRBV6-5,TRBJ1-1,CASSPATGLNTEAFF
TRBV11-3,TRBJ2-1,CASSSGTSLFNEQFF
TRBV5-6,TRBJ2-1,CASSWGPRREFF
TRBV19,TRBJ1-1,CARRARVEAFF
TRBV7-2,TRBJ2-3,CASSLGGGATDTQYF
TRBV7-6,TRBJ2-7,CASSLEGRYEQYF
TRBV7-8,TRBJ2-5,CASSAGGETQYF
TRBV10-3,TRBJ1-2,CAIIPGLSWGYTF
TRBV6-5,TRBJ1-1,CASSYSVEAEAFF
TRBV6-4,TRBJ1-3,CASPDHATGDPGNTIYF
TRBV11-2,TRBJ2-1,CASSIRFPSGGRAYNEQFF
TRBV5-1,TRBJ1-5,CASSAQGAEGQPQHF